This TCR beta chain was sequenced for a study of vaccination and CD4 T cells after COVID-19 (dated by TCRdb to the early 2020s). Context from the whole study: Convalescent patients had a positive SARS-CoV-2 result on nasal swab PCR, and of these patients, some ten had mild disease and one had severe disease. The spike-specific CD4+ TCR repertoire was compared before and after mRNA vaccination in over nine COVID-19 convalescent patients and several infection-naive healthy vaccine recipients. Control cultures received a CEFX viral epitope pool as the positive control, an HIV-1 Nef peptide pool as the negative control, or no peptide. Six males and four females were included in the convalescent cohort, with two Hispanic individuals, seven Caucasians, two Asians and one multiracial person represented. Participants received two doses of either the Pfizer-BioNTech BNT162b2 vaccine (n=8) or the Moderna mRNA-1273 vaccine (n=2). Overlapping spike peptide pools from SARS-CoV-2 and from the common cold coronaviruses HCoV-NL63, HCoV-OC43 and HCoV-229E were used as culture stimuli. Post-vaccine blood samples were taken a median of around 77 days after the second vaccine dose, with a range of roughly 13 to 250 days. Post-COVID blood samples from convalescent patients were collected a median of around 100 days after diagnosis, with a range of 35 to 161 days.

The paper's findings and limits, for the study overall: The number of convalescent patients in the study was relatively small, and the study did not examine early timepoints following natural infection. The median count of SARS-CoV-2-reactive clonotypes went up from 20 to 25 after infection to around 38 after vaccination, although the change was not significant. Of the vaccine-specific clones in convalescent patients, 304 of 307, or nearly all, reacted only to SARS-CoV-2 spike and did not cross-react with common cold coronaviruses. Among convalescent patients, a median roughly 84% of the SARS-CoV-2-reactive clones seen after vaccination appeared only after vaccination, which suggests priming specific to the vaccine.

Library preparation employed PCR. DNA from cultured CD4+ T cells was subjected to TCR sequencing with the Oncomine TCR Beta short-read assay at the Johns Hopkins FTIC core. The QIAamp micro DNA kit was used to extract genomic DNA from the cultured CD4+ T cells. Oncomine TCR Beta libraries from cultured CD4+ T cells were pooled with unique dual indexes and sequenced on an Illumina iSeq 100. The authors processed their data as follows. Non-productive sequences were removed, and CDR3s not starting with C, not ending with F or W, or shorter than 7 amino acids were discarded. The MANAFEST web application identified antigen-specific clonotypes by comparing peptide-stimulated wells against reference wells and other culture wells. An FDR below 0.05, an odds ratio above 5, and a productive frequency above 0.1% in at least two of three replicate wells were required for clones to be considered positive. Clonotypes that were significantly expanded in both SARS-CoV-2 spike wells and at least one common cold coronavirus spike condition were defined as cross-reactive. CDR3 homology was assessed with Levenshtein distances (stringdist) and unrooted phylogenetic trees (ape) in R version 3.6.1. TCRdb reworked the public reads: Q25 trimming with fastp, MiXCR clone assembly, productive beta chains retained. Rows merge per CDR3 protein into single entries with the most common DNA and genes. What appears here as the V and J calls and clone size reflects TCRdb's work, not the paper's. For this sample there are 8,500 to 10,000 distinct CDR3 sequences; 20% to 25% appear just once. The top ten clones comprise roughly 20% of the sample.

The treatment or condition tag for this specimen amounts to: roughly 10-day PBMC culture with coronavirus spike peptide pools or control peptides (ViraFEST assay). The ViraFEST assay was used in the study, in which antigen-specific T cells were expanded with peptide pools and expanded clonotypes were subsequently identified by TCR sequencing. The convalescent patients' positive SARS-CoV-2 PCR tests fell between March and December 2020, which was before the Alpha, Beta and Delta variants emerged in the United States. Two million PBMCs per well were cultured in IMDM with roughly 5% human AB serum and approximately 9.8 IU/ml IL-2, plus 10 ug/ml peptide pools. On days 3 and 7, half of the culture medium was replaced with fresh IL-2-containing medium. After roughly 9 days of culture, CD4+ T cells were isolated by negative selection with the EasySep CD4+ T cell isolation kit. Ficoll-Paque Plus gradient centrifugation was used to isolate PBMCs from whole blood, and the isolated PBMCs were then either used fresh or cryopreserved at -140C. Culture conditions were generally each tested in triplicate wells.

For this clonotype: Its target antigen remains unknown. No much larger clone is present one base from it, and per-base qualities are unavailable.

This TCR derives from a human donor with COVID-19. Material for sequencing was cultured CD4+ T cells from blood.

The CDR3 region reads CASSLVGTSGAGELFF. The DNA sequence follows: TGCGCCAGCAGCTTGGTCGGGACTAGCGGTGCCGGGGAGCTGTTTTTT. Rearrangement joined TRBV5-1 to TRBJ2-2; 11 nucleotides in the junction match TRBD2. Including the terminal cysteine and phenylalanine, the CDR3 comprises 16 residues. The retained sequence is limited to the CDR3, 48 bases, with the frame set at the first base. CDR1 and CDR2 were assigned from the germline V gene as SGHRS and YFSETQ. After removal of 0 bases from V and 6 bases from J, the junction retains 4 bases not matched to a gene.